The 22 T cell receptor beta chains in this list originate from one sample, sequenced in a study of cytomegalovirus exposure and HLA in healthy donors. Amplification used 60 Vbeta primers and 13 Jbeta primers. Clones were sequenced by immunoSEQ multiplex PCR, and TCRdb holds only the in-frame ones, with some missing. The top ten hold approximately 1.7% of the sample, which has 150,000 to 200,000 clones, about 88% seen once. Sequencing was carried out using PBMCs. These receptors came from a woman between 18 and 30 years old in good health and CMV-seronegative.

This chain uses TRBV6-1 with TRBJ1-6; 8 nucleotides align to TRBD1. The V gene end was trimmed by 5 bases and the J gene end by 8 bases; junction bases not matched to a gene: 8. CDR1 and CDR2 (germline): MNHNS, SASEGT. The CDR3 spans 15 residues. CDR3 sequence (DNA): TGTGCCAGCAGTTCTTTCAGGGGGCTATATTCACCCCTCCACTTT. Amino acids: CASSSFRGLYSPLHF.

The chain is built from TRBV5-1 and TRBJ2-7; TRBD1 matches 7 bases. This CDR3 contains 17 residues. V lost 3 bases to trimming and J lost 3 bases; unmatched junction nucleotides: 15. Germline CDR1 is SGHRS and CDR2 is YFSETQ. CDR3: CASSSAFAGGGRYEQYF. CDR3 DNA: TGCGCCAGCAGCTCGGCATTCGCAGGGGGTGGTCGCTACGAGCAGTACTTC.

The chain recombines TRBV2 with TRBJ2-7; TRBD1 matches 10 bases. Per the germline V gene, CDR1 is SNHLY and CDR2 is FYNNEI. Trimming took 6 bases from V and 5 from J; bases not matched to a gene: 7. There are 14 residues in the CDR3. For the CDR3, the DNA is TGTGCCAGCAGCGCCGGGACAGGGGCGAACGAGCAGTACTTC. Amino acid sequence: CASSAGTGANEQYF.

V usage is TRBV11-2 and J usage is TRBJ2-3, with TRBD2 matching 7 bases. Trimming removed 4 bases from V and 2 bases from J; junction bases left unmatched: 9. The germline V gene encodes CDR1 SGHAT and CDR2 FQNNGV. The CDR3 loop spans 16 amino acids. The CDR3 DNA is TGTGCCAGCAGCTCGGGGAGGGCAGCCTTCACAGATACGCAGTATTTT. Residues: CASSSGRAAFTDTQYF.

A remark on this clone: Other DNA sequences in the sample encode the same CDR3. The V and J genes are TRBV18 and TRBJ2-7; D is perhaps TRBD1 (6 bases). V lost 3 bases to trimming and J lost 0 bases, with 6 bases between them. The CDR3 runs to 13 residues. The V gene's germline CDR1 is KGHSH and CDR2 LQKENI. CDR3 in amino acids: CASSPDSSYEQYF. CDR3 DNA sequence: TGTGCCAGCTCACCGGACAGCTCCTACGAGCAGTACTTC.

The rearrangement uses TRBV10-3 and TRBJ1-2, with D perhaps matching TRBD1 (5 bases). From germline, CDR1 is ENHRY and CDR2 SYGVKD. Deletions cut 8 bases from V and 8 bases from J, with 24 bases between. This CDR3 is built from 15 residues. The CDR3: CAIAAQSQPRGGYTF. CDR3 coding DNA: TGTGCCATCGCCGCTCAGTCCCAACCTAGGGGCGGCTACACCTTC.

The chain uses TRBV15 and TRBJ1-4, with 7 bases identical to TRBD1. Per germline, CDR1 LNHNV and CDR2 YYDKDF (reference sequence). There are 15 residues in the CDR3. Trimming removed 4 bases from V and 5 bases from J; junction bases left unmatched: 7. Here the CDR3 reads CATSTGTAPNEKLFF. The CDR3 bases are TGTGCCACCAGCACGGGGACAGCCCCCAATGAAAAACTGTTTTTT.

The chain combines TRBV2 with TRBJ2-6; a weak D match, TRBD1 (6 bases). Germline CDR1 is SNHLY and CDR2 is FYNNEI. There are 15 residues in the CDR3. The V gene lost 8 bases and the J gene lost 0 bases, with 11 bases spanning the gap. This chain's CDR3 is CASSMDSSGANVLTF. CDR3 DNA: TGTGCCAGCTCGATGGACAGCTCTGGGGCCAACGTCCTGACTTTC.

The chain recombines TRBV28 with TRBJ1-1; 9 bases fit TRBD1. Germline CDR1 and CDR2: MDHEN and SYDVKM. The CDR3 runs to 13 residues. V trimming: 7 bases; J trimming: 7 bases; junction bases outside the gene matches: 7. The CDR3 region has the DNA TGTGCCAGCACCCCACAGGGGGCCCATGAAGCTTTCTTT. Translating gives CASTPQGAHEAFF.

The chain links TRBV6-5 to TRBJ2-7, with D maybe TRBD1 (6 bases). Germline-derived CDR1 and CDR2 are MNHEY and SVGAGI. The CDR3 spans 15 residues. With 6 bases removed from V and 1 base from J, the gap between germline ends came to 16 bases. The CDR3 is CASRELQGRSYEQYF. The CDR3 coding sequence is TGTGCCAGCAGAGAATTGCAGGGGAGATCCTACGAGCAGTACTTC.

The genes are TRBV19 and TRBJ1-2; D not resolved. The ends were cut back, 6 bases at V and 4 bases at J, with 9 bases in the middle. Per the germline V gene, CDR1 is LNHDA and CDR2 is SQIVND (reference sequence). The CDR3 totals 12 residues. The chain's CDR3 is CASRADPYGYTF. The CDR3 DNA sequence: TGTGCCAGTAGGGCCGATCCCTATGGCTACACCTTC.

J is TRBJ1-6 and V is TRBV19, with 10 bases identical to TRBD1. The germline V gene has CDR1 LNHDA and CDR2 SQIVND (reference sequence). This CDR3 has 15 amino acids. After removal of 6 bases from V and 10 bases from J, the junction contained 9 bases not matched to a gene. The CDR3 sequence: CASSHRDRGRSPLHF. For the CDR3, the DNA is TGTGCCAGTAGCCACCGGGACAGGGGAAGATCACCCCTCCACTTT. The variable domain in full, completed from reference TRBV19 and TRBJ1-6, reads DGGITQSPKYLFRKEGQNVTLSCEQNLNHDAMYWYRQDPGQGLRLIYYSQIVNDFQKGDIAEGYSVSREKKESFPLTVTSAQKNPTAFYLCASSHRDRGRSPLHFGNGTRLTVT.

This chain uses TRBV19 with TRBJ1-1; maybe TRBD1 (5 bases). Trimming shortened V by 11 bases and J by 4 bases, and 11 bases separated the two germline ends. The CDR3 sequence is 11 residues long. Looked up from germline, CDR1 is LNHDA and CDR2 is SQIVND (reference sequence). The CDR3 nucleotides read TGTGCCGCCATGGGGGGCACTGAAGCTTTCTTT. As protein: CAAMGGTEAFF. The full variable domain, in which reference TRBV19 and TRBJ1-1 provide the parts outside the CDR3, is DGGITQSPKYLFRKEGQNVTLSCEQNLNHDAMYWYRQDPGQGLRLIYYSQIVNDFQKGDIAEGYSVSREKKESFPLTVTSAQKNPTAFYLCAAMGGTEAFFGQGTRLTVV.

V is TRBV28 and J is TRBJ1-2, with 7 bases lining up with TRBD1. CDR3 length equals 10 residues. CDR1 is MDHEN, CDR2 SYDVKM, per germline. V lost 5 bases and J lost 13; bases outside the gene matches: 4. The DNA of the CDR3 is TGTGCCAGCAGTCAGGGGGAAGCCACCTTC. Its protein is CASSQGEATF.

This chain links TRBV19 with TRBJ1-5; perhaps TRBD1 as D (5 bases). Between the trimmed V and J ends, which lost 4 bases and 4 bases, there was a span of 17 bases. The germline V gene encodes CDR1 LNHDA and CDR2 SQIVND (reference sequence). The CDR3 is 16 amino acids. CDR3 DNA sequence: TGTGCCAGTAGTACCTTCCCCGGGGGAATAAATCAGCCCCAGCATTTT. It codes for CASSTFPGGINQPQHF.

This rearrangement joins TRBV11-2 to TRBJ2-3; 11 nucleotides line up with TRBD2. This CDR3 contains 17 residues. V lost 1 base, J lost 6 bases, and 9 bases stayed unmatched. Germline CDR1 and CDR2: SGHAT and FQNNGV. CDR3 nucleotides: TGTGCCAGCAGCTTAGTTCGGACTAGCGGGTCCCCGGATACGCAGTATTTT. Translating it yields CASSLVRTSGSPDTQYF.

The V and J genes are TRBV5-1 and TRBJ2-4; possibly TRBD1 for D (6 bases). Deletions cut 0 bases from V and 8 bases from J, with 12 bases between. The germline V gene encodes CDR1 SGHRS and CDR2 YFSETQ. The CDR3 has 14 amino acids. CDR3: CASSLAQGWDIQYF. For the CDR3, the DNA is TGCGCCAGCAGCTTGGCACAGGGTTGGGACATTCAGTACTTC.

This clone came up a few times. The chain couples TRBV4-1 to TRBJ2-2; 8 nucleotides match TRBD2. The CDR3 is 15 residues long. Germline V gene lookup returns CDR1 MGHRA and CDR2 YSYEKL. J was trimmed by 6 bases and V by 1 base; bases with no gene match: 4. The CDR3 sequence is CASSQVSGRAGELFF. The CDR3 DNA sequence: TGCGCCAGCAGCCAAGTCAGCGGGAGAGCCGGGGAGCTGTTTTTT.

The chain is built from TRBV4-3 and TRBJ1-4; no firm D call. V gave up 0 bases and J gave up 10 bases, with 9 bases separating them. The CDR3 runs 13 residues. The germline CDR1 and CDR2 sequences are LGHNA and YSLEER. The CDR3 is CASSQESPRKLFF. The DNA for the CDR3 is TGCGCCAGCAGCCAAGAATCCCCTCGAAAACTGTTTTTT.

This chain uses TRBV29-1 with TRBJ2-5, with 8 bases lining up with TRBD2. Judging by the DNA end, TRBJ2-7 fits better; the J call may be wrong. The CDR3 totals 15 residues. Germline V gives CDR1 SQVTM, CDR2 ANQGSEA. CDR3: CSALSGSRRSYEQYF. DNA of the CDR3: TGCAGCGCACTAAGCGGGAGCAGGAGGTCCTACGAGCAGTACTTC.

This chain joins TRBV30 and TRBJ1-2; unclear D gene. Germline lookup yields CDR1 GTSNPN and CDR2 SVGIG (reference sequence). The CDR3 contains 13 residues. Trimming shortened V by 5 bases and J by 4 bases, and 14 bases separated the two germline ends. The CDR3 protein is CAWGLGSFYGYTF. DNA for the CDR3: TGTGCCTGGGGCTTAGGGAGCTTCTATGGCTACACCTTC. Complete variable domain (other parts from reference TRBV30 and TRBJ1-2): SQTIHQWPATLVQPVGSPLSLECTVEGTSNPNLYWYRQAAGRGLQLLFYSVGIGQISSEVPQNLSASRPQDRQFILSSKKLLLSDSGFYLCAWGLGSFYGYTFGSGTRLTVV.

This clone has a single count. An end of the junction differs from the germline gene, which may be a read error. The chain combines TRBV7-7 with TRBJ2-7, with D possibly matching TRBD2 (6 bases). This CDR3 contains 13 residues. The germline CDR1 and CDR2 sequences are SSHAT and FNYEAQ (reference sequence). As DNA, the CDR3 is TGTGCTAGCAGCTTAGAGAGGGGAGGAGAGCAGTACTTC. Its translation is CASSLERGGEQYF.